The rows below give T cell receptor beta chains drawn from one sample of a study of OX40 agonist ivuxolimab in advanced cancers. Only in-frame clones appear in the TCRdb table, and some are missing; sequencing was by immunoSEQ multiplex PCR. The sample lists about 70,000 clones; approximately 90% were seen once. Source: CD4+ or CD8+ T cells sorted from blood, taken in a trial of the OX40 agonist ivuxolimab. Receptors originate from an adult with an advanced solid tumor such as melanoma, head and neck, liver or kidney cancer. Each CDR3 is given with its conserved first and last residue. A D gene is named only where the DNA matches it firmly. The listing skips clone size in some rows; elsewhere it reads once, few, many or a size class.

once	TRBV19	TRBJ2-7	TRBD1	TGTGCCAGTAGTCAGGGGGCGTCGTACGAGCAGTACTTC	CASSQGASYEQYF
NA	TRBV11-2	TRBJ2-2	NA	TGTGCCAGCAGCTTAGGGGGAACCGGGGAGCTGTTTTTT	CASSLGGTGELFF
NA	TRBV5-5	TRBJ1-5	TRBD1	TGTGCCAGCAGCGCCACAGGGGGCAGCAATCAGCCCCAGCATTTT	CASSATGGSNQPQHF
once	TRBV30	TRBJ2-3	NA	TGTGCCTGGACCCTGGGGCAGGGATTCACAGATACGCAGTATTTT	CAWTLGQGFTDTQYF
NA	TRBV7-2	TRBJ1-2	NA	TGTGCCAGCAGCTTACCTGTGGGACGGACGGAATCTGGCTACACCTTC	CASSLPVGRTESGYTF
NA	TRBV9	TRBJ2-1	NA	TGTGCCAGCAGCGTAGGACAGCGCAGCAATGAGCAGTTCTTC	CASSVGQRSNEQFF
NA	TRBV6-5	TRBJ1-2	NA	TGTGCCAGTGGTCTGGGGATTGAAAGTAACTATGGCTACACCTTC	CASGLGIESNYGYTF
NA	TRBV5-6	TRBJ2-3	TRBD2	TGTGCCAGCAGCTTTAGCGGGGAGTACACAGATACGCAGTATTTT	CASSFSGEYTDTQYF
NA	TRBV16	TRBJ1-2	TRBD1	TGTGCCAGCAGCCTATCCGGGACAGGAAATGGCTACACCTTC	CASSLSGTGNGYTF
NA	TRBV11-1	TRBJ2-1	NA	TGTGCCAGCAGCTTAGGCCGGCCCTTTTCGGATGAGCAGTTCTTC	CASSLGRPFSDEQFF
NA	TRBV19	TRBJ1-1	TRBD1	TGTGCCACCTTGATTTCAGGGGGTAGCACTGAAGCTTTCTTT	CATLISGGSTEAFF
NA	TRBV9	TRBJ1-3	NA	TGTGCCAGCAGCGTAGCTACCCCAGGGCCTGGAAACACCATATATTTT	CASSVATPGPGNTIYF
NA	TRBV6-5	TRBJ1-1	TRBD1	TGTGCCAGCAGTAGACAGGGCGGCACTGAAGCTTTCTTT	CASSRQGGTEAFF
NA	TRBV4-3	TRBJ1-4	TRBD1	TGCGCCAGTAGTCCCCGGGACAGGGGAAATAATGAAAAACTGTTTTTT	CASSPRDRGNNEKLFF
NA	TRBV11-3	TRBJ2-3	NA	TGTGCCAGCAGCTTAGTTTTCGCAGATACGCAGTATTTT	CASSLVFADTQYF
NA	TRBV27	TRBJ2-3	TRBD1	TGTGCCAGCAGTTTATTGGGGACAGGGTCAACAGATACGCAGTATTTT	CASSLLGTGSTDTQYF
NA	TRBV9	TRBJ1-5	TRBD1	TGTGCCAGCAGCGTAGGAAACAGGGGTAATCAGCCCCAGCATTTT	CASSVGNRGNQPQHF
NA	TRBV9	TRBJ1-4	NA	TGTGCCAGCAGCGGGACAGCCGCGAGTGAAAAACTGTTTTTT	CASSGTAASEKLFF
NA	TRBV11-2	TRBJ1-6	NA	TGTGCCAGCAGCTCGGCCGAGGGGTATAATTCACCCCTCCACTTT	CASSSAEGYNSPLHF
NA	TRBV6-5	TRBJ1-2	TRBD1	TGTGCCAGCAGTCCCACCGGGACAGAATACTATGGCTACACCTTC	CASSPTGTEYYGYTF
NA	TRBV9	TRBJ1-1	NA	TGTGCCAGCAGCGTAGAGGACACAAACACTGAGGCTTTCTTT	CASSVEDTNTEAFF
NA	TRBV6-5	TRBJ1-1	NA	TGTGCCAGCAGACAGGGTCCCACTGAAGCTTTCTTT	CASRQGPTEAFF
NA	TRBV29-1	TRBJ2-3	TRBD2	TGCAGCGTTGATCTAGCGGTTAGCACAGATACGCAGTATTTT	CSVDLAVSTDTQYF
NA	TRBV7-6	TRBJ1-1	NA	TGTGCCAGCAGCTTAGCCTGGCACGGGAACACTGAAGCTTTCTTT	CASSLAWHGNTEAFF
NA	TRBV5-4	TRBJ2-5	NA	TGTGCCAGCAGCCCCCGGGAGCAAGAGACCCAGTACTTC	CASSPREQETQYF
NA	TRBV5-1	TRBJ2-1	TRBD2	TGCGCCAGCAGCTTGTACACTAGCGGGGGCGATGAGCAGTTCTTC	CASSLYTSGGDEQFF
NA	TRBV4-1	TRBJ2-6	TRBD1	TGCGCCAGCAGCCAGGAACCCGGGACAGGAGTCTCTGGGGCCAACGTCCTGACTTTC	CASSQEPGTGVSGANVLTF
NA	TRBV21-1	TRBJ1-1	NA	TGTGCCAGCAGCAAAGAAGGGGAAGGGAACACTGAAGCTTTCTTT	CASSKEGEGNTEAFF
NA	TRBV7-2	TRBJ2-3	NA	TGTGCCAGCAGCCCGGTGGGCGGGGCCTACGATACGCAGTATTTT	CASSPVGGAYDTQYF
NA	TRBV6-5	TRBJ2-5	TRBD2	TGTGCCAGCAGCCTCGGCACTAGCGGTCAAGAGACCCAGTACTTC	CASSLGTSGQETQYF
NA	TRBV9	TRBJ2-1	TRBD2	TGTGCCAGCAGCGTTCCCAGCGGGGGTCCCTCCTACAATGAGCAGTTCTTC	CASSVPSGGPSYNEQFF
NA	TRBV5-6	TRBJ1-1	TRBD1	TGTGCCAGCAGCTTGGGTTACCAGGGGGCCACTGAAGCTTTCTTT	CASSLGYQGATEAFF
NA	TRBV4-1	TRBJ2-5	NA	TGCGCCAGCAGCCAGGGATCGGGGACCCAGTACTTC	CASSQGSGTQYF
NA	TRBV14	TRBJ2-3	TRBD2	TGTGCCAGCAGCCAAGGTCTAGCGGGGGGGCCGAGCACAGATACGCAGTATTTT	CASSQGLAGGPSTDTQYF
NA	TRBV7-6	TRBJ1-4	NA	TGTGCCAGCAGCGGGGACGTTAATGAAAAACTGTTTTTT	CASSGDVNEKLFF
NA	TRBV5-5	TRBJ1-1	TRBD1	TGTGCCAGCAGCACCCCCGGGACAGGGGGCGTGAACACTGAAGCTTTCTTT	CASSTPGTGGVNTEAFF
NA	TRBV10-3	TRBJ2-2	NA	TGTGCCATCAGTGAGATTAGTGGAGACACCGGGGAGCTGTTTTTT	CAISEISGDTGELFF
NA	TRBV19	TRBJ2-1	NA	TGTGCCAGTAGTATCGGGGGAGGACGAAGCTCCTACAATGAGCAGTTCTTC	CASSIGGGRSSYNEQFF
NA	TRBV6-6	TRBJ1-4	NA	TGTGCCAGCAACCCTGGGGAATTGGAAAAACTGTTTTTT	CASNPGELEKLFF
NA	TRBV7-2	TRBJ2-7	NA	TGTGCCAGCAGCTTTTGGGAGAACTACGAGCAGTACTTC	CASSFWENYEQYF
once	TRBV9	TRBJ1-6	TRBD1	TGTGCCAGCCGGGGACAGACTAATTCACCCCTCCACTTT	CASRGQTNSPLHF
once	TRBV7-9	TRBJ2-3	NA	TGTGCCAGTATAACGGGACTCCGACCCGATACGCAGTATTTT	CASITGLRPDTQYF
NA	TRBV27	TRBJ2-7	NA	TGTGCCAGCAGTTTAACAGGACTCTACGAGCAGTACTTC	CASSLTGLYEQYF